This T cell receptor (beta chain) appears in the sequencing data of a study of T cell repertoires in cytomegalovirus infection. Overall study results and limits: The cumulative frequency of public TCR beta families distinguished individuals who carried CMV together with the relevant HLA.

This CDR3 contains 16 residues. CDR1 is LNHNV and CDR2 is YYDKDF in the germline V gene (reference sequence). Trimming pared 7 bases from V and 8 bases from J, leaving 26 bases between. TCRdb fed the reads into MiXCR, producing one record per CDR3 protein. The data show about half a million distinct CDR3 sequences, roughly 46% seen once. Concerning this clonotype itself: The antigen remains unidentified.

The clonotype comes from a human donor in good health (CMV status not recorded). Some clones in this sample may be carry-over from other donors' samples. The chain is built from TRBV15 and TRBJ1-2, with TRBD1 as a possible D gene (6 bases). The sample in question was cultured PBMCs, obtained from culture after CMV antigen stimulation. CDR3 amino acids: CATTRAGDFGGFGYTF. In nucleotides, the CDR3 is TGTGCCACCACCCGGGCGGGGGACTTTGGGGGCTTCGGCTACACCTTC.